This entry lists 2 T cell receptor beta chains sequenced from one sample in a study of T cell clonotyping in hematopoietic cell transplantation. Method: immunoSEQ multiplex PCR; TCRdb's copy keeps in-frame clones and lacks some. In the table there are about 27,000 clones, approximately 95% of which are singletons. Specimen: peripheral blood mononuclear cells. These receptors were obtained from a man aged 50-59 years in good health. Some clones in this sample may be carry-over from other donors' samples.

The chain has TRBV7-9 and TRBJ1-1; D is perhaps TRBD1 (6 bases). The CDR3 totals 16 residues. V gave up 5 bases and J gave up 1 base, with 17 bases separating them. Germline lookup yields CDR1 SEHNR and CDR2 FQNEAQ (reference sequence). CDR3 sequence: CASSAWRGGSNTEAFF. The CDR3 coding sequence is TGTGCCAGCAGCGCGTGGAGAGGGGGATCGAACACTGAAGCTTTCTTT. Based on the CDR3 plus reference TRBV7-9 and TRBJ1-1, the full variable domain is DTGVSQNPRHKITKRGQNVTFRCDPISEHNRLYWYRQTLGQGPEFLTYFQNEAQLEKSRLLSDRFSAERPKGSFSTLEIQRTEQGDSAMYLCASSAWRGGSNTEAFFGQGTRLTVV.

The rearrangement joins TRBV7-2 to TRBJ1-2; 8 bases align to TRBD1. The CDR3 sequence is 16 residues long. The V gene's germline CDR1 is SGHTA and CDR2 FQGNSA. V lost 5 bases to trimming and J lost 8 bases; unmatched junction nucleotides: 16. CDR3 region: CASSPHTDPGGAGYTF. The CDR3 nucleotides are TGTGCCAGCAGCCCACACACAGATCCAGGGGGCGCGGGCTACACCTTC.